This is a list of T cell receptor beta chains from one sample in a study of PD-L1 blockade in urothelial cancer. Assay used: immunoSEQ multiplex PCR; TCRdb lists only in-frame clones, some missing. The sample includes some 40,000 clones, about 89% of them seen just once. The specimen was PBMCs, collected around atezolizumab (anti-PD-L1) treatment. These receptors were collected from a man in his sixties or seventies with urothelial cancer. Each CDR3 is given without its conserved first and last residue.

V	CDR3
TRBV19	ASGQQGTYGYT
TRBV5-1	ASSLGTVLDEQY
TRBV6-5	ASSYWASGSTDTQY
TRBV25-1	ASSDLNYEQY
TRBV6-1	ASSEAGVGRDTQY
TRBV10-2	ASSPTLAGGTTQY
TRBV6-1	ASSEARSFNEKLF
TRBV5-4	ASSARGRDTEAF
TRBV5-8	ASQQGAGGGDTQY
TRBV27	ASSGGGAAEAF
TRBV9	ASSEGIVEGYT
TRBV29-1	SAHGGGPDTGELF
TRBV19	ASRTLDRGRNTGELF
TRBV6-6	ASSYSDRTYEQY
TRBV5-4	ASSPAGAQDAH
TRBV19	ASSGQGANTQY
TRBV2	ATQGGHSGANVLT
TRBV30	AWSLKGGGTQY
TRBV11-2	ASSPGTVNQPQH